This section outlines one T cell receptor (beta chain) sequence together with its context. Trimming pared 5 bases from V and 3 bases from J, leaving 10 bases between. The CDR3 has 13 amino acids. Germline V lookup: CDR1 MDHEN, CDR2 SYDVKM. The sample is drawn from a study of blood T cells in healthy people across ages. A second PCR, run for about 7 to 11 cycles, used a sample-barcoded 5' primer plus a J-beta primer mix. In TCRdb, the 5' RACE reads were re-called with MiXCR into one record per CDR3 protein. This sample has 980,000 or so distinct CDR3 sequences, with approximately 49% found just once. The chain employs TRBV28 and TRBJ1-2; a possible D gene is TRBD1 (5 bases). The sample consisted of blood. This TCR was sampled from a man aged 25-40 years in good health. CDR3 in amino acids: CASSAQDHYGYTF. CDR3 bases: TGTGCCAGCAGTGCACAGGATCACTATGGCTACACCTTC.